The clone carrying this T cell receptor (beta chain) has only a few counts. The antigen is undetermined. This sample is part of a study of T cells after yellow fever vaccination. CDR1 is MGHRA, CDR2 YSYEKL, per germline. The CDR3 is made up of 15 amino acids. V shed 1 base, J shed 0 bases, and the junction held 1 base outside the gene matches. Findings and limits, study-wide: Contaminants from the bulk population, in the form of abundant clonotypes, could be found in FACS-sorted repertoires. After the booster, around 95% of CD4 and just over 85% of CD8 primary-response clones were re-detected. Although the secondary response was weaker, it peaked faster, at day 5 versus 15.

The study made its TCR cDNA through 5'RACE template switching. That step introduced a universal primer site along with UMIs. TCRdb passed the 5' RACE reads through MiXCR, listing each CDR3 protein once. The sample carries about 260,000 distinct CDR3 sequences, roughly 4.8% recorded once. The sample in question was CD4+ T cells sorted from PBMCs, obtained on the day of the yellow fever booster vaccination. The chain carries TRBV4-1 and TRBJ2-3; 7 nucleotides agree with TRBD2. This clonotype was sampled from a man in his late teens or twenties who received the YFV17D yellow fever vaccine. The CDR3 coding sequence is TGCGCCAGCAGCCAAGGCGGGGGTAGCACAGATACGCAGTATTTT. It is translated as CASSQGGGSTDTQYF.